One sample yielded the 10 T cell receptor beta chains listed below, sequenced in a study of T cells in Graves' hyperthyroidism and ophthalmopathy. RNA transcripts yielded amplified TCR beta CDR3 regions. HTBI primers were employed in a first-round RT-PCR of the TCR CDR3. TCRdb ran MiXCR on the multiplex PCR reads and lists one entry per CDR3 protein. Among 450,000 to 500,000 distinct CDR3 sequences listed, around a fifth were seen once. Sequencing was carried out using blood. These receptors were taken from a woman in her 70s with Graves' ophthalmopathy.

This chain links TRBV6-1 with TRBJ2-7; D might be TRBD1 (5 bases). Germline assignment: CDR1 MNHNS and CDR2 SASEGT. Trimming removed 5 bases from V and 6 bases from J, with 20 bases in between. This CDR3 contains 15 residues. The CDR3 spells CASSYQSGQGSEQYF. The CDR3 bases are TGTGCCAGCAGTTATCAGTCAGGGCAGGGCTCCGAGCAGTACTTC.

V usage is TRBV7-9 and J usage is TRBJ2-3; D gene uncertain. With 2 bases removed from V and 4 bases from J, the gap between germline ends came to 7 bases. Germline loops: CDR1 SEHNR, CDR2 FQNEAQ (reference sequence). This CDR3 spans 13 amino acids. The CDR3 region has the DNA TGTGCCAGCAGCTTATCGGTGGCAGATACGCAGTATTTT. It yields the protein CASSLSVADTQYF.

The V and J genes are TRBV5-1 and TRBJ1-1, with unresolved D. This CDR3 spans 14 amino acids. Per the germline V gene, CDR1 is SGHRS and CDR2 is YFSETQ. Trimming shortened V by 0 bases and J by 0 bases, and 6 bases separated the two germline ends. This CDR3 reads CASSLELMNTEAFF. CDR3 nucleotides: TGCGCCAGCAGCTTGGAACTGATGAACACTGAAGCTTTCTTT.

The chain is built from TRBV28 and TRBJ1-3; 8 bases agree with TRBD1. CDR3 length: 16 amino acids. Per germline, CDR1 MDHEN and CDR2 SYDVKM. After removal of 5 bases from V and 3 bases from J, the junction contained 9 bases not matched to a gene. CDR3 residues: CASSLTGTGLGNTIYF. The CDR3 bases are TGTGCCAGCAGTCTAACCGGGACAGGCCTTGGAAACACCATATATTTT.

This clonotype has more than one count but fewer than ten. The chain combines TRBV20-1 with TRBJ1-2; maybe TRBD1 (5 bases). V gave up 6 bases and J gave up 2 bases, with 16 bases separating them. This CDR3 contains 14 residues. The germline V gene has CDR1 DFQATT and CDR2 SNEGSKA (reference sequence). The CDR3 DNA follows: TGCAGTGCCGCTCAGGGTCCCCTCAACTATGGCTACACCTTC. Translating gives CSAAQGPLNYGYTF.

This clonotype was observed at least ten times. This chain uses TRBV2 with TRBJ2-3, with D hard to call. The CDR3 has 15 amino acids. With 8 bases removed from V and 0 bases from J, the gap between germline ends came to 15 bases. CDR1 is SNHLY, CDR2 FYNNEI, per germline. The CDR3 protein is CASLRLTPSTDTQYF. The CDR3 DNA sequence: TGTGCCAGCCTCAGGTTGACCCCTAGCACAGATACGCAGTATTTT.

The chain recombines TRBV3-1 with TRBJ2-1; no firm D call. CDR3 size: 14 residues. CDR1 is LGHDT, CDR2 YNNKEL, per germline (reference sequence). Deletions cut 3 bases from V and 0 bases from J, with 6 bases between. Here the CDR3 reads CASSQVFSYNEQFF. Here the CDR3 DNA reads TGTGCCAGCAGCCAGGTTTTCTCCTACAATGAGCAGTTCTTC.

The chain recombines TRBV20-1 with TRBJ2-7; tentatively, D is TRBD1 or TRBD2 (6 bases each). Germline V gives CDR1 DFQATT, CDR2 SNEGSKA (reference sequence). Deletions cut 0 bases from V and 1 base from J, with 13 bases between. The CDR3 spans 15 residues. In DNA form, the CDR3 reads TGCAGTGCTAGAGATCCCGGGGGCGGATCCTACGAGCAGTACTTC. Its translation is CSARDPGGGSYEQYF.

This chain uses TRBV4-1 with TRBJ1-1, with TRBD1 identical over 7 bases. The V and J ends lost 2 bases and 5 bases, in that order; junction bases with no gene match: 17. The CDR3 runs 18 residues. Germline lookup yields CDR1 MGHRA and CDR2 YSYEKL. CDR3 protein: CASSQPKTGMGVGTEAFF. CDR3 DNA sequence: TGCGCCAGCAGCCAACCGAAGACAGGGATGGGAGTCGGAACTGAAGCTTTCTTT.

In this sample, this clonotype turned up a few times. V usage is TRBV20-1 and J usage is TRBJ1-5, with D unclear. The germline gives CDR1 DFQATT, CDR2 SNEGSKA (reference sequence). Trimming removed 0 bases from V and 5 bases from J, with 11 bases in between. The CDR3 sequence is 14 residues long. The CDR3: CSARDRRGHQPQHF. The CDR3 region has the DNA TGCAGTGCTAGAGATCGACGAGGGCATCAGCCCCAGCATTTT.